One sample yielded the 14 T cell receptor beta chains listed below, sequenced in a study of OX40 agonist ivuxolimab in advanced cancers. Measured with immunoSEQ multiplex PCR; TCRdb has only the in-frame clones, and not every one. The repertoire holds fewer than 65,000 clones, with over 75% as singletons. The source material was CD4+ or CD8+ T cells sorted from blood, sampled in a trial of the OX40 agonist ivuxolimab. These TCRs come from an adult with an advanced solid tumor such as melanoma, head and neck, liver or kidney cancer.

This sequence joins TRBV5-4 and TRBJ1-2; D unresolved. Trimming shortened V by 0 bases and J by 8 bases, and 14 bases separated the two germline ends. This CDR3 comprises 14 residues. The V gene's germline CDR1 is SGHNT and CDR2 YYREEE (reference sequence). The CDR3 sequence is CASSLVLALRGYTF. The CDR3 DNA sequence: TGTGCCAGCAGCTTGGTCTTGGCCCTTCGCGGCTACACCTTC.

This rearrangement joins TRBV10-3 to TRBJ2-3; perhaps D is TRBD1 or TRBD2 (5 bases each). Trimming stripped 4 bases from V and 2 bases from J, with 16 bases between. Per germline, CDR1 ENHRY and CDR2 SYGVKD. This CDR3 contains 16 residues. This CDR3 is CAISAHSGRNTDTQYF. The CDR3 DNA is TGTGCCATCAGTGCGCACTCGGGACGCAACACAGATACGCAGTATTTT.

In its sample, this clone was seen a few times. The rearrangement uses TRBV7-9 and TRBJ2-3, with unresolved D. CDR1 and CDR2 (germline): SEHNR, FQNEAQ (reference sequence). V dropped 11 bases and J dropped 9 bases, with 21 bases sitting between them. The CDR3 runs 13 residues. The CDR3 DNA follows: TGTGCCTCCCAACAGCTGGTCTCCGAGACGCAGTATTTT. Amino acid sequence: CASQQLVSETQYF.

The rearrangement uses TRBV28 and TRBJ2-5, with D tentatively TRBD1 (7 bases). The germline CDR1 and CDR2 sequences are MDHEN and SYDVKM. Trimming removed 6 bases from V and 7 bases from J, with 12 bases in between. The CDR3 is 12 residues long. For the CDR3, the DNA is TGTGCCAGCAGCACAGGGGAGGCGACCCAGTACTTC. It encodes CASSTGEATQYF.

This CDR3 is CASSYREKDYNEQFF. As DNA, the CDR3 is TGTGCCAGCAGCTACAGGGAAAAGGACTACAATGAGCAGTTCTTC. The genes are TRBV5-6 and TRBJ2-1; D is possibly TRBD1 (6 bases). The CDR3 totals 15 residues. Germline values: CDR1 SGHDT, CDR2 YYEEEE. V was pared by 3 bases and J by 3 bases, with 13 bases between.

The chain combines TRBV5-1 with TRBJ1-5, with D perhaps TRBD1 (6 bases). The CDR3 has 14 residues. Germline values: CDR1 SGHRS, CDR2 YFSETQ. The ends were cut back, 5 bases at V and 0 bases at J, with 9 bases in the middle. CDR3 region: CASRRDTSNQPQHF. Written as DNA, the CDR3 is TGCGCCAGCAGGCGGGACACTAGCAATCAGCCCCAGCATTTT.

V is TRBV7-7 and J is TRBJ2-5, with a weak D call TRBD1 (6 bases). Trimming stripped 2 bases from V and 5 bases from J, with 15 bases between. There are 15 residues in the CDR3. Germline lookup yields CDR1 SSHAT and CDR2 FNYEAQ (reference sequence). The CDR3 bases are TGTGCCAGCAGCTTAACGGACAGCGTTTGGGAGACCCAGTACTTC. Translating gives CASSLTDSVWETQYF.

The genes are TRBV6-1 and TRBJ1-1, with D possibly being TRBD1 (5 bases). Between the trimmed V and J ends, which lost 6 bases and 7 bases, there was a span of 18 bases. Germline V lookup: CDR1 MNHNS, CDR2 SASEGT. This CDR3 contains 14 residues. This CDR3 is CASSLRSGNSEAFF. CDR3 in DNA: TGTGCCAGCAGCCTCCGGTCAGGGAATAGTGAAGCTTTCTTT.

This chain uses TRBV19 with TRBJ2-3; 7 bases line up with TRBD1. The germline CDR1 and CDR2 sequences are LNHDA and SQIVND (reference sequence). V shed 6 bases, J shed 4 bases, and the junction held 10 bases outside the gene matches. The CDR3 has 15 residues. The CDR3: CASSKQGSLADTQYF. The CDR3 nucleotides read TGTGCCAGTAGCAAACAGGGGAGTTTGGCAGATACGCAGTATTTT.

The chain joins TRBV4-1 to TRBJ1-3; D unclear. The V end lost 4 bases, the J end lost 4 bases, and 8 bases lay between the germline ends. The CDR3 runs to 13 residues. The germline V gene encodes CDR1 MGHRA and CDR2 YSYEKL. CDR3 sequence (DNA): TGCGCCAGCAGCCGACCCGGCGGAAACACCATATATTTT. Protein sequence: CASSRPGGNTIYF.

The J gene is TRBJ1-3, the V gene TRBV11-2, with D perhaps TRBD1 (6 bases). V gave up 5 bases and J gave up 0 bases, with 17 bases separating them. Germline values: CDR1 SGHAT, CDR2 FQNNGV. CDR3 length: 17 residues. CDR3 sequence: CASSQYRVANSGNTIYF. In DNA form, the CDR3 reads TGTGCCAGCAGCCAGTACAGGGTAGCAAACTCTGGAAACACCATATATTTT.

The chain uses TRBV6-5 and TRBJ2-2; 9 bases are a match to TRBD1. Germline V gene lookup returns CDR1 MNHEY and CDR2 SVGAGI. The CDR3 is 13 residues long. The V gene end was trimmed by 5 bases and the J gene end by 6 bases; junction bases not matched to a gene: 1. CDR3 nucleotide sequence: TGTGCCAGCAGTACAGGGGGCGCCGGGGAGCTGTTTTTT. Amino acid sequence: CASSTGGAGELFF.

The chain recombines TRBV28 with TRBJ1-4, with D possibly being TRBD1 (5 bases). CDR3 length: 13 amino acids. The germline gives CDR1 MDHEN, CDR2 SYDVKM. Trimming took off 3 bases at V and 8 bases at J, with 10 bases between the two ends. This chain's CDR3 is CASSLLQVEKLFF. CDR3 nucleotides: TGTGCCAGCAGTTTGCTACAGGTAGAAAAACTGTTTTTT.

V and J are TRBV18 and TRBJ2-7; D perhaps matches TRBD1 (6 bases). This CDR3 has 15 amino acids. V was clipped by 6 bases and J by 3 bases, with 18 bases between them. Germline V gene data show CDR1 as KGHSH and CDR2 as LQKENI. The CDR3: CASSPDRIGVYEQYF. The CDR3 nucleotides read TGTGCCAGCTCTCCCGACAGGATAGGGGTCTACGAGCAGTACTTC.